The clone carrying this T cell receptor (beta chain) was recorded only once. The V end was cut by 4 bases, the J end by 4 bases, with 9 bases between. This CDR3 is built from 13 residues. Germline V gene sequence: CDR1 SGHDN, CDR2 FVKESK. This sample stems from a study of blood T cell repertoires in COVID-19. Study at large: Sites in the United States, Italy and Spain provided acute and convalescent COVID-19 samples. Sources were T cells, B-cell-depleted T cells, or PBMCs; the material itself was cDNA or gDNA.

Authors' methods: Amplification of reference gene primers was used by the study to estimate nucleated cell counts. Libraries were prepared by immunoSEQ multiplex PCR; TCRdb keeps only in-frame clonotypes and omits some of them. That table furnishes V, J and clone size, whereas the DNA furnished D and trimming. The data hold about 180,000 clones, with just over 85% observed a single time. This receptor was obtained from a man over 45 with active or convalescent COVID-19. The chain couples TRBV14 to TRBJ2-3; D not certain. The sequenced material came from peripheral blood. CDR3 sequence reads: CASSLLTPDTQYF. CDR3 coding DNA: TGTGCCAGCAGCCTACTGACTCCAGATACGCAGTATTTT. Full variable domain (rest looked up from reference TRBV14 and TRBJ2-3): EAGVTQFPSHSVIEKGQTVTLRCDPISGHDNLYWYRRVMGKEIKFLLHFVKESKQDESGMPNNRFLAERTGGTYSTLKVQPAELEDSGVYFCASSLLTPDTQYFGPGTRLTVL.